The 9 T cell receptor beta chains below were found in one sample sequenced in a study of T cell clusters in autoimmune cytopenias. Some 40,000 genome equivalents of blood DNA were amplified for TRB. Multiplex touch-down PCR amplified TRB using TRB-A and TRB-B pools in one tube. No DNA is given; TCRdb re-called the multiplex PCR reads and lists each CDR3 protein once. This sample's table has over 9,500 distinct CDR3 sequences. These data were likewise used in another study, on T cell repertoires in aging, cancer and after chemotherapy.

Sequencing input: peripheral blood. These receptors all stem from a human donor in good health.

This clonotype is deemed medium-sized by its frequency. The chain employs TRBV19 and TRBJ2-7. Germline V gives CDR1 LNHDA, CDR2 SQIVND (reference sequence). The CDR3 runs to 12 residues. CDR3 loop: CASSTETYEQYF.

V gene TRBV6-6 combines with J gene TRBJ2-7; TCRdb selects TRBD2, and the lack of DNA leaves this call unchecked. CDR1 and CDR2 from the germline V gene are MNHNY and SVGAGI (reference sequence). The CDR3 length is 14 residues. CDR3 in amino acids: CASRTSGRSYEQYF.

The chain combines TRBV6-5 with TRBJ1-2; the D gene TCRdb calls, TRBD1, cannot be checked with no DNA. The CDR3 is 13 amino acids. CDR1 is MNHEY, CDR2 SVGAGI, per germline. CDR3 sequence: CASSQQGNYGYTF.

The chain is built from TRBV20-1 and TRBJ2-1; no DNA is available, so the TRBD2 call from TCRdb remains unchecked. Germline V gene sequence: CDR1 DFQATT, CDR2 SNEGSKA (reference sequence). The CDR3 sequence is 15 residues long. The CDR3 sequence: CSARGASGDYNEQFF.

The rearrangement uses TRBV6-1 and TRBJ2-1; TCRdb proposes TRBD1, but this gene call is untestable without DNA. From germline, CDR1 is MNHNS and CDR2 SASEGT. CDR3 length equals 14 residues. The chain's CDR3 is CASSPGKRGNEQFF.

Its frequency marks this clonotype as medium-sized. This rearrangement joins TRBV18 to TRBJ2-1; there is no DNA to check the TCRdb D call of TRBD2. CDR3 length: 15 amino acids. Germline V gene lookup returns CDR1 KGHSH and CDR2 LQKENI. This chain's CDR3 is CASSSGTSAYNEQFF.

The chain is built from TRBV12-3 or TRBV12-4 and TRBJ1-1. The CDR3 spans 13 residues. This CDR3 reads CASSRQMNTEAFF.

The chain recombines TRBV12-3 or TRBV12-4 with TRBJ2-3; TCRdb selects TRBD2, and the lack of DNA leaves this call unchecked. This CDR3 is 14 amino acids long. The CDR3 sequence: CASSLGGGDDTQYF.

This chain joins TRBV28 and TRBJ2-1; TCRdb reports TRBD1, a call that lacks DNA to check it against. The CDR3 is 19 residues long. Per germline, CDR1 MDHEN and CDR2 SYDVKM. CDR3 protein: CASSFPQGNKVGGSNEQFF. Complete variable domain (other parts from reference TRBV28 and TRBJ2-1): DVKVTQSSRYLVKRTGEKVFLECVQDMDHENMFWYRQDPGLGLRLIYFSYDVKMKEKGDIPEGYSVSREKKERFSLILESASTNQTSMYLCASSFPQGNKVGGSNEQFFGPGTRLTVL.